These 6 T cell receptor beta chains were sequenced from one sample in a study of resident and recirculating memory T cells in vitiligo. Assay: immunoSEQ multiplex PCR; the TCRdb copy retains only in-frame clones and omits some. The repertoire holds tens of thousands of clones, with around 92% as singletons. The specimen was blood. Source of these receptors: a male donor with vitiligo.

The genes are TRBV18 and TRBJ2-1; D call uncertain. CDR1 is KGHSH, CDR2 LQKENI, per germline. The ends were cut back, 0 bases at V and 5 bases at J, with 5 bases in the middle. This CDR3 is built from 13 residues. The CDR3 bases are TGTGCCAGCTCACCACCTCAGGACAATGAGCAGTTCTTC. This codes for CASSPPQDNEQFF. The variable domain in full, completed from reference TRBV18 and TRBJ2-1, reads NAGVMQNPRHLVRRRGQEARLRCSPMKGHSHVYWYRQLPEEGLKFMVYLQKENIIDESGMPKERFSAEFPKEGPSILRIQQVVRGDSAAYFCASSPPQDNEQFFGPGTRLTVL.

The chain employs TRBV7-2 and TRBJ1-1; the D is unclear. CDR1 is SGHTA, CDR2 FQGNSA, per germline. The CDR3 totals 13 residues. With 5 bases removed from V and 3 bases from J, the gap between germline ends came to 10 bases. This CDR3 is CASSPNGDTEAFF. CDR3 nucleotides: TGTGCCAGCAGCCCAAACGGAGACACTGAAGCTTTCTTT.

The rearrangement links TRBV4-3 to TRBJ2-7, with TRBD2 matching over 9 bases. The length of the CDR3 is 17 residues. V lost 0 bases and J lost 6; bases outside the gene matches: 12. Germline CDR1 and CDR2: LGHNA and YSLEER. The CDR3: CASSQDSGSASTREQYF. CDR3 DNA sequence: TGCGCCAGCAGCCAAGATAGCGGGAGTGCCTCCACGCGCGAGCAGTACTTC.

The V gene is TRBV5-1, the J gene TRBJ2-3, with 13 positions matching TRBD2. Per germline, CDR1 SGHRS and CDR2 YFSETQ. The CDR3 covers 19 residues. Trimming at V came to 5 bases and at J to 4 bases, leaving 16 bases not matched to a gene. The chain's CDR3 is CASRPRGLAGEGRPDTQYF. The CDR3 DNA is TGCGCCAGCAGACCTAGAGGACTAGCGGGAGAGGGACGTCCAGATACGCAGTATTTT. The full variable domain, in which reference TRBV5-1 and TRBJ2-3 provide the parts outside the CDR3, is KAGVTQTPRYLIKTRGQQVTLSCSPISGHRSVSWYQQTPGQGLQFLFEYFSETQRNKGNFPGRFSGRQFSNSRSEMNVSTLELGDSALYLCASRPRGLAGEGRPDTQYFGPGTRLTVL.

The chain carries TRBV11-3 and TRBJ2-2, with a weak D call TRBD1 (6 bases). Germline assignment: CDR1 SGHNT and CDR2 YENEEA. V was cut by 5 bases and J by 6 bases, with 13 bases left in between. The CDR3 is 14 amino acids. The CDR3 spells CASSAQGFPGELFF. The DNA of the CDR3 is TGTGCCAGCAGCGCCCAGGGGTTTCCCGGGGAGCTGTTTTTT.

V usage is TRBV6-6 and J usage is TRBJ1-1; no definite D call. The CDR3 is 13 residues long. The germline V gene has CDR1 MNHNY and CDR2 SVGAGI (reference sequence). V gave up 6 bases and J gave up 4 bases, with 12 bases separating them. In DNA form, the CDR3 reads TGTGCCAGCAGCGCTCAGCGGGGCACTGAAGCTTTCTTT. This sequence encodes CASSAQRGTEAFF.